The clone carrying this T cell receptor beta chain showed up just a few times. The sample originates from a study of read filtering for tumor transcriptome and immune sequencing. In the study overall: Mean patient age was approximately 66 years, range about 47 to 85; approximately 18 male, around 15 female. Fewer than ten patients were R-ISS I, more than 15 were R-ISS II, roughly 7 were R-ISS III.

Molecular barcoded adaptors covering alpha/delta and beta/gamma chains were used on 400 ng RNA. Each CDR3 protein gets one entry after TCRdb re-called the reads with MiXCR. The sample shows more than 100,000 distinct CDR3 sequences, approximately 12% of them seen only once. CDR3 length equals 13 residues. The V gene lost 8 bases and the J gene lost 7 bases, with 15 bases spanning the gap. This rearrangement joins TRBV12-3 or TRBV12-4 to TRBJ1-5; weak D call: TRBD1 (5 bases). The TCR comes from a donor at least 40 years old with multiple myeloma. The material sequenced was a population of CD138-negative cells sorted from bone marrow. CDR3 nucleotides: TGTGCCAGCGCACAAGGGGAGGGACAGCCCCAGCATTTT. This gives the protein CASAQGEGQPQHF.